One and the same sample provided the 12 T cell receptor beta chains below, sequenced in a study of cytotoxic CD8 clonotypes in ibrutinib-treated CLL. Clones were read by immunoSEQ multiplex PCR, and TCRdb kept only the in-frame ones, dropping some. The table has about 25,000 clones, 85% seen once. Sequencing was performed on PBMCs, taken after 24 months of ibrutinib treatment. These receptors were taken from a human donor with chronic lymphocytic leukemia.

The chain uses TRBV19 and TRBJ1-2, with D possibly matching TRBD1 (5 bases). Germline loops: CDR1 LNHDA, CDR2 SQIVND (reference sequence). The CDR3 is 17 amino acids. Between the trimmed V and J ends, which lost 6 bases and 2 bases, there was a span of 22 bases. The DNA of the CDR3 is TGTGCCAGTAGACCTCCGGGACTAGACCTTCTGAACTATGGCTACACCTTC. Translated, it gives CASRPPGLDLLNYGYTF.

This clone came up a few times. The rearrangement uses TRBV4-1 and TRBJ1-2, with 7 bases that match TRBD1. The V gene's germline CDR1 is MGHRA and CDR2 YSYEKL. This CDR3 region has 15 residues. The V segment lost 4 bases and the J segment 1 base; nucleotides outside the gene matches: 6. CDR3 bases: TGCGCCAGCAGCCCGACAGGGTTAGGTAACTATGGCTACACCTTC. Translated, it gives CASSPTGLGNYGYTF.

The J gene is TRBJ1-2, the V gene TRBV27, with a possible D match to TRBD1 (5 bases). CDR1 MNHEY and CDR2 SMNVEV come from the germline V gene (reference sequence). Trimming took 3 bases from V and 5 from J, leaving 13 bases between them. This CDR3 spans 14 amino acids. The CDR3 DNA reads TGTGCCAGCAGTTTTTCTGGGGCGAGTTATGGCTACACCTTC. Its translation is CASSFSGASYGYTF.

The rearrangement links TRBV19 to TRBJ1-5; 7 nucleotides match TRBD1. V lost 1 base, J lost 7 bases, and 10 bases stayed unmatched. Germline-derived CDR1 and CDR2 are LNHDA and SQIVND (reference sequence). The length of the CDR3 is 16 residues. This CDR3 is CASSIAYEGAGQPQHF. DNA for the CDR3: TGTGCCAGTAGTATAGCTTACGAGGGGGCGGGACAGCCCCAGCATTTT.

The rearrangement links TRBV19 to TRBJ1-5; no clear D. The V gene's germline CDR1 is LNHDA and CDR2 SQIVND (reference sequence). Between the trimmed V and J ends, which lost 4 bases and 4 bases, there was a span of 8 bases. The CDR3 runs 13 residues. The CDR3 DNA reads TGTGCCAGTAGTACCGGGCATAATCAGCCCCAGCATTTT. As protein: CASSTGHNQPQHF. The full variable domain, rest sourced from reference TRBV19 and TRBJ1-5, is DGGITQSPKYLFRKEGQNVTLSCEQNLNHDAMYWYRQDPGQGLRLIYYSQIVNDFQKGDIAEGYSVSREKKESFPLTVTSAQKNPTAFYLCASSTGHNQPQHFGDGTRLSIL.

The genes are TRBV7-9 and TRBJ1-1; possible D gene TRBD1, 6 bases. V lost 5 bases, J lost 1 base, and 14 bases lay in between. The CDR3 is 15 amino acids. Per germline, CDR1 SEHNR and CDR2 FQNEAQ (reference sequence). The CDR3 loop reads CASSPVGGANTEAFF. The CDR3 DNA is TGTGCCAGCAGCCCCGTAGGGGGAGCGAACACTGAAGCTTTCTTT.

The V and J genes are TRBV5-4 and TRBJ1-2, with D possibly matching TRBD1 (5 bases). Between the trimmed V and J ends, which lost 0 bases and 9 bases, there was a span of 9 bases. CDR3 length equals 12 residues. Germline CDR1 is SGHNT and CDR2 is YYREEE (reference sequence). The CDR3 DNA reads as TGTGCCAGCAGCTTGGGACAGCTGAGCTACACCTTC. This codes for CASSLGQLSYTF.

Sample share makes this clone medium-sized (0.01 to 0.1%). The J gene is TRBJ2-1, the V gene TRBV11-2; tentative D call: TRBD2 (6 bases). This CDR3 has 16 residues. Germline V gives CDR1 SGHAT, CDR2 FQNNGV. V was trimmed by 3 bases and J by 8 bases, leaving 20 bases between them. The CDR3 region is CASSFLAVGGADEQFF. DNA of the CDR3: TGTGCCAGCAGCTTTTTAGCGGTCGGTGGTGCGGATGAGCAGTTCTTC.

The genes are TRBV7-2 and TRBJ2-7; D is perhaps TRBD1 or TRBD2 (5 bases each). This CDR3 is 13 amino acids long. V was trimmed by 2 bases and J by 5 bases, leaving 10 bases between them. CDR1 and CDR2 from the germline V gene are SGHTA and FQGNSA. The CDR3 region has the DNA TGTGCCAGCAGCTTAATTGGGGGAAACGAGCAGTACTTC. This codes for CASSLIGGNEQYF.

This chain joins TRBV9 and TRBJ1-1, with 7 nucleotides matching TRBD1. Germline V gene sequence: CDR1 SGDLS, CDR2 YYNGEE. The CDR3 covers 14 residues. The V and J ends lost 0 bases and 5 bases, in that order; junction bases with no gene match: 4. The DNA of the CDR3 is TGTGCCAGCAGCGTAGTTCAGGGGGGGACTGAAGCTTTCTTT. This translates into CASSVVQGGTEAFF.

The chain couples TRBV4-1 to TRBJ2-6, with D hard to call. Germline V gene sequence: CDR1 MGHRA, CDR2 YSYEKL. This CDR3 region has 17 residues. V gave up 0 bases and J gave up 0 bases, with 9 bases separating them. As DNA, the CDR3 is TGCGCCAGCAGCCAAGACCGACTGAACTCTGGGGCCAACGTCCTGACTTTC. Encoded protein: CASSQDRLNSGANVLTF.

This rearrangement joins TRBV7-3 to TRBJ1-4, with a possible D match to TRBD1 (6 bases). The CDR3 has 14 amino acids. With 3 bases removed from V and 3 bases from J, the gap between germline ends came to 8 bases. Germline V gene lookup returns CDR1 SGHTA and CDR2 FQGTGA. The CDR3 bases are TGTGCCAGCAGCTTGGACAGAGCTAATGAAAAACTGTTTTTT. Translation: CASSLDRANEKLFF. The variable domain in full, with the rest retrieved from reference TRBV7-3 and TRBJ1-4, is GAGVSQTPSNKVTEKGKYVELRCDPISGHTALYWYRQSLGQGPEFLIYFQGTGAADDSGLPNDRFFAVRPEGSVSTLKIQRTERGDSAVYLCASSLDRANEKLFFGSGTQLSVL.